These 7 T cell receptor beta chains share one sample of origin, sequenced in a study of metastatic and nonmetastatic thyroid tumors. With MiXCR, TCRdb reprocessed the PCR reads. The table lists 20,000 to 30,000 clones, 13% of them singletons. Thyroid surgery took place with no prior treatment in any patient. The sample comprised blood. The receptors shown here come from a female donor with papillary thyroid cancer or a benign thyroid nodule (not recorded which). Some clones in this sample may be carry-over from other donors' samples.

This clone was picked up many times. This chain joins TRBV6-1 and TRBJ2-3; the D is unclear. V lost 7 bases and J lost 2, with 10 bases in between. This CDR3 comprises 13 residues. The germline V gene encodes CDR1 MNHNS and CDR2 SASEGT. The CDR3 nucleotides are TGTGCCAGCAAAGACTCTAACACAGATACGCAGTATTTT. Translation gives CASKDSNTDTQYF.

In its sample, this clone was seen many times. A clone one base away is much larger, so this may be a read error. The chain has TRBV6-5 and TRBJ2-1, with D unresolved. The CDR3 has 13 amino acids. Germline-derived CDR1 and CDR2 are MNHEY and SVGAGI. The CDR3 DNA reads TGTACCAGCAGTTACAACCTCGGGAATGAGCAGTTCTTC. It translates to CTSSYNLGNEQFF.

Ten or more counts support this clone. The V gene is TRBV6-6, the J gene TRBJ2-1, with 14 bases fitting TRBD2. Germline CDR1 MNHNY, CDR2 SVGAGI (reference sequence). This CDR3 spans 19 amino acids. V shed 5 bases and J 1 base; nucleotides not matched to a gene: 10. CDR3 amino acids: CASSRMGLAGDGSYNEQFF. The DNA of the CDR3 is TGTGCCAGCAGTAGGATGGGACTAGCGGGAGACGGGTCCTACAATGAGCAGTTCTTC.

The chain employs TRBV20-1 and TRBJ2-7; 13 bases agree with TRBD2. With 2 bases clipped from V and 2 bases from J, the junction kept 15 bases outside the gene matches. The CDR3 is 19 amino acids. Germline V gene sequence: CDR1 DFQATT, CDR2 SNEGSKA (reference sequence). The CDR3 spells CSARCEGLAGWTKTYEQYF. Here the CDR3 DNA reads TGCAGTGCTAGATGTGAGGGACTAGCGGGATGGACGAAAACCTACGAGCAGTACTTC.

This clone was counted many times. The CDR3 here is CASSYSSRYEKLFF. CDR3 nucleotide sequence: TGTGCCAGCAGTTACTCTTCGCGGTACGAAAAACTGTTTTTT. This rearrangement joins TRBV6-6 to TRBJ1-4; the D is unclear. The CDR3 is made up of 14 amino acids. Germline CDR1 MNHNY, CDR2 SVGAGI (reference sequence). V dropped 0 bases and J dropped 8 bases, with 10 bases sitting between them.

This clone was recorded many times. The gene calls are TRBV28 and TRBJ2-5; D may correspond to TRBD1 or TRBD2 (7 bases each). Between the trimmed V and J ends, which lost 7 bases and 5 bases, there was a span of 14 bases. Germline V gene sequence: CDR1 MDHEN, CDR2 SYDVKM. The CDR3 loop spans 13 amino acids. The CDR3 protein is CASTQGGSETQYF. The CDR3 DNA reads as TGTGCCAGCACCCAGGGGGGGTCTGAGACCCAGTACTTC.

Turning to this clone: A much larger clone differs from this one at a single base, so this may be a read error. Distinct nucleotide sequences in the sample also encode this CDR3. This chain uses TRBV6-2 or TRBV6-3 with TRBJ1-1; D not certain. V dropped 9 bases and J dropped 5 bases, with 13 bases sitting between them. The CDR3 has 12 residues. CDR1 and CDR2 from the germline V gene are MNHEY and SVGEGT. The CDR3, as DNA: TGTGCCAGTGGGCGATCCATTACTGAAGCTTTCTTT. The encoded protein is CASGRSITEAFF.